The clone carrying this T cell receptor (beta chain) was seen a handful of times. Its matching antigen is unknown. Together with a sample-barcoded 5' primer, a J-beta primer mix was included in a second PCR lasting about 6 to 11 cycles. A single record per CDR3 protein comes from TCRdb applying MiXCR to the 5' RACE reads. The sample gives about a million distinct CDR3 sequences, roughly half of which show up once; over 20% is in the top ten. This sample was included in a study of blood T cells in healthy people across ages. Study results and caveats: Both naive CD4+ cell counts and diversity were greater in long-lived donors than in aged donors.

Germline V gene sequence: CDR1 MGHRA, CDR2 YSYEKL. This CDR3 is built from 16 residues. The V and J ends lost 2 bases and 8 bases, in that order; junction bases with no gene match: 11. This TCR derives from a woman in her sixties or seventies in good health. V gene TRBV4-1 combines with J gene TRBJ2-1; the match to TRBD2 covers 8 bases. Sequencing was performed on blood. Here the CDR3 DNA reads TGCGCCAGCAGCCAATTATCTTTAATAGCGGGATATGAGCAGTTCTTC. It encodes CASSQLSLIAGYEQFF.